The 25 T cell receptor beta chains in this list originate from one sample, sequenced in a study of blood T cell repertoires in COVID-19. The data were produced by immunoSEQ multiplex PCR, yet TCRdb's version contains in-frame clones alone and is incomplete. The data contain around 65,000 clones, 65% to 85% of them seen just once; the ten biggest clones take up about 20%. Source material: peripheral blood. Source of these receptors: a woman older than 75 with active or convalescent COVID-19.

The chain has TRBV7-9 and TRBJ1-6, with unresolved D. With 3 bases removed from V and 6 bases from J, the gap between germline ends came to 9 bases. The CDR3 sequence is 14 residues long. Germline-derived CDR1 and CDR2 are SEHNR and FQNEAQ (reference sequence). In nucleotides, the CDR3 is TGTGCCAGCAGCTTTGACAACCGTAATTCACCCCTCCACTTT. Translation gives CASSFDNRNSPLHF. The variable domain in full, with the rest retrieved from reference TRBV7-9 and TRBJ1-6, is DTGVSQNPRHKITKRGQNVTFRCDPISEHNRLYWYRQTLGQGPEFLTYFQNEAQLEKSRLLSDRFSAERPKGSFSTLEIQRTEQGDSAMYLCASSFDNRNSPLHFGNGTRLTVT.

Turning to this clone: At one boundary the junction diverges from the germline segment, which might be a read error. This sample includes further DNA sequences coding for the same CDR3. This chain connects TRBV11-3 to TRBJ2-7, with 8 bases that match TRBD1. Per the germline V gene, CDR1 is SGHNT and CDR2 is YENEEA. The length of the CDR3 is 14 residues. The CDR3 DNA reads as TGTGCCAGCAGACAGGGGGGAAGCTCCTACGAGCAGTACTTT. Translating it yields CASRQGGSSYEQYF.

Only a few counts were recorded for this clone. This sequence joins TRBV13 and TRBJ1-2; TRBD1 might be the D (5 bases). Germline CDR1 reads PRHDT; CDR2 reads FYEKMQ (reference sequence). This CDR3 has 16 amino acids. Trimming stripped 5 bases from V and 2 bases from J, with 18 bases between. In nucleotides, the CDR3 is TGTGCCAGCAGCAGCGACCGAGTCCAGGGCAACTATGGCTACACCTTC. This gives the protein CASSSDRVQGNYGYTF.

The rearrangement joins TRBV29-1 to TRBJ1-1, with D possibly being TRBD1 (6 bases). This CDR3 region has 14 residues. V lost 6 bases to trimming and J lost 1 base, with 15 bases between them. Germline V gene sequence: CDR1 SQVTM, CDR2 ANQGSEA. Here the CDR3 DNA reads TGCAGCGTAGACCAACAGGGCGGGAACACTGAAGCTTTCTTT. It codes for CSVDQQGGNTEAFF. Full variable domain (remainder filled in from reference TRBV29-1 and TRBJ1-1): SAVISQKPSRDICQRGTSLTIQCQVDSQVTMMFWYRQQPGQSLTLIATANQGSEATYESGFVIDKFPISRPNLTFSTLTVSNMSPEDSSIYLCSVDQQGGNTEAFFGQGTRLTVV.

CDR3 DNA sequence: TGTGCCAGCAGCTTTACTAGCGGGGGGGCCGATGAGCAGTTCTTC. Translated: CASSFTSGGADEQFF. The chain joins TRBV5-6 to TRBJ2-1, with 13 bases aligning to TRBD2. This CDR3 region has 15 residues. Germline values: CDR1 SGHDT, CDR2 YYEEEE. V lost 2 bases to trimming and J lost 8 bases; unmatched junction nucleotides: 4. The variable domain in full, with the rest retrieved from reference TRBV5-6 and TRBJ2-1, is DAGVTQSPTHLIKTRGQQVTLRCSPKSGHDTVSWYQQALGQGPQFIFQYYEEEERQRGNFPDRFSGHQFPNYSSELNVNALLLGDSALYLCASSFTSGGADEQFFGPGTRLTVL.

This chain's CDR3 is CASSLGRGSVRKETQYF. For the CDR3, the DNA is TGCGCCAGCAGCCTTGGAAGGGGATCGGTTAGAAAAGAGACCCAGTACTTC. The chain employs TRBV5-1 and TRBJ2-5, with D possibly being TRBD1 (5 bases). The germline V gene encodes CDR1 SGHRS and CDR2 YFSETQ. The V end lost 4 bases, the J end lost 3 bases, and 22 bases lay between the germline ends. This CDR3 contains 17 residues.

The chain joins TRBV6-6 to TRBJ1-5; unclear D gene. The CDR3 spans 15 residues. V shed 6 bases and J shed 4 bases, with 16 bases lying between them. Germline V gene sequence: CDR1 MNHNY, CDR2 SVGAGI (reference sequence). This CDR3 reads CASRPTGSSNQPQHF. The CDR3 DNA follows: TGTGCCAGCAGGCCAACCGGGTCCTCAAATCAGCCCCAGCATTTT.

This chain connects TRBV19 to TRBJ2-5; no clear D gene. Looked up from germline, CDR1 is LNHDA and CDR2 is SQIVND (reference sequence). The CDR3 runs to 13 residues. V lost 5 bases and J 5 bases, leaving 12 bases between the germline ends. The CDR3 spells CASSYQSGETQYF. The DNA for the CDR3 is TGTGCCAGTAGTTACCAGTCGGGTGAGACCCAGTACTTC.

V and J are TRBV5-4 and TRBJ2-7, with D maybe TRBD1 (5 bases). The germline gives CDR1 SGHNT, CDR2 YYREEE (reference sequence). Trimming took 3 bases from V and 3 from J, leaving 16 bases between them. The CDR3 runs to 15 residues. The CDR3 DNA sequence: TGTGCCAGCAGCTCTTCGTTCCCAAGGGGCTACGAGCAGTACTTC. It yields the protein CASSSSFPRGYEQYF.

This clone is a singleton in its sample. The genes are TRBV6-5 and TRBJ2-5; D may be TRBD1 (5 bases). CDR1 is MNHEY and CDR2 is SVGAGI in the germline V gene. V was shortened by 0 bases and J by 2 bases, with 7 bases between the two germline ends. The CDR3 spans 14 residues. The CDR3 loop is CASSYSRQQETQYF. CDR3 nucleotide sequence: TGTGCCAGCAGTTACTCACGACAGCAAGAGACCCAGTACTTC.

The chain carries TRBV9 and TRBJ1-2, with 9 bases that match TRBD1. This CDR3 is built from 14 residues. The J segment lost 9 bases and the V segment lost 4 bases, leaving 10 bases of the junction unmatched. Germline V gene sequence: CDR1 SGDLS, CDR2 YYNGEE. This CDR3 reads CASSWDREGASYTF. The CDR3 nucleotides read TGTGCCAGCAGCTGGGACAGGGAGGGGGCAAGCTACACCTTC.

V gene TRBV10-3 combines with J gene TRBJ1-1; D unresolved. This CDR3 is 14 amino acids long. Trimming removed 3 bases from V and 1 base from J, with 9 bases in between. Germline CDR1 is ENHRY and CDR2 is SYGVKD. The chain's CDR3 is CAISDSGWNTEAFF. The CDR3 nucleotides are TGTGCCATCAGTGATTCGGGGTGGAACACTGAAGCTTTCTTT.

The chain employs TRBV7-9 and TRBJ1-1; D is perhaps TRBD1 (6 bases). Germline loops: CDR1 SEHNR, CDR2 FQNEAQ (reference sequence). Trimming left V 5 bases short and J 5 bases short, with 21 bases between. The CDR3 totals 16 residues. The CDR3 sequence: CASSPGGPGVRTEAFF. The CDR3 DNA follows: TGTGCCAGCAGCCCCGGGGGGCCGGGGGTACGGACTGAAGCTTTCTTT.

CDR3: CASSLNRGEEAFF. The CDR3 DNA reads as TGTGCCAGCAGTTTAAACAGGGGCGAGGAAGCTTTCTTT. The chain has TRBV12-3 or TRBV12-4 and TRBJ1-1; 7 bases are a match to TRBD1. The CDR3 consists of 13 residues. Unmatched junction bases numbered 5, after V lost 2 bases and J lost 8 bases.

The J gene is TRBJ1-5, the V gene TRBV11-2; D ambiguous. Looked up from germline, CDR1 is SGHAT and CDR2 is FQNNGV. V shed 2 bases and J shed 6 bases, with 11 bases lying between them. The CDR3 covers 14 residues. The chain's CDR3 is CASSLLGSSQPQHF. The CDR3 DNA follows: TGTGCCAGCAGCTTACTAGGTTCCAGTCAGCCCCAGCATTTT.

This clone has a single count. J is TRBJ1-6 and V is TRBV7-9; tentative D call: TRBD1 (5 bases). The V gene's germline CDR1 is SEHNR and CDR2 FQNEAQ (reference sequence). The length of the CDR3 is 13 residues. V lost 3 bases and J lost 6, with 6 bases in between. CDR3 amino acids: CASSLDINSPLHF. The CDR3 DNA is TGTGCCAGCAGCTTGGACATTAATTCACCCCTCCACTTT.

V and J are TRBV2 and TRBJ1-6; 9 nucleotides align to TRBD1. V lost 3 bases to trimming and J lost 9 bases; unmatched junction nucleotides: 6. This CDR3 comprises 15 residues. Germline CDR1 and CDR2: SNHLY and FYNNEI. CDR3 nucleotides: TGTGCCAGCAGTGATCCAAGGACAGGGGTTTCACCCCTCCACTTT. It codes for CASSDPRTGVSPLHF.

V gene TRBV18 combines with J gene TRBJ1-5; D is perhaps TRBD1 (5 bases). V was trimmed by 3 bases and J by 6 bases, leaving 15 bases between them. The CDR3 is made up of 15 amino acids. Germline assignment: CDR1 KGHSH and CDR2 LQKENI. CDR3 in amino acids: CASSPGRQMPQPQHF. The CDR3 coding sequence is TGTGCCAGCTCACCCGGGAGACAGATGCCTCAGCCCCAGCATTTT.

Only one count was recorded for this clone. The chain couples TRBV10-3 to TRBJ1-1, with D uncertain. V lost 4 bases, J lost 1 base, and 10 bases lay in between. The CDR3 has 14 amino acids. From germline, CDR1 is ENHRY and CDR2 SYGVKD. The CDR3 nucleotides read TGTGCCATCAGTGGTCGGGGAGGGAACACTGAAGCTTTCTTT. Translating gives CAISGRGGNTEAFF.

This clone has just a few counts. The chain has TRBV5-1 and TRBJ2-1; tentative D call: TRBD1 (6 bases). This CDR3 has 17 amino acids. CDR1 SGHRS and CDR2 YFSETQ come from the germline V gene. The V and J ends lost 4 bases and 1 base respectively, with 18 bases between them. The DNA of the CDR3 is TGCGCCAGCAGCCAACAGACGGCAGGGGTGTCCTACAATGAGCAGTTCTTC. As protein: CASSQQTAGVSYNEQFF.

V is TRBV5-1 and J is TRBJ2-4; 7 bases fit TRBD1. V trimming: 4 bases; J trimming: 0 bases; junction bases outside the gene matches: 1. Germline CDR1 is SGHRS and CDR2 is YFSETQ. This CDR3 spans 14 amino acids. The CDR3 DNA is TGCGCCAGCAGCGCAGGGGGAGCCAAAAACATTCAGTACTTC. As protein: CASSAGGAKNIQYF.

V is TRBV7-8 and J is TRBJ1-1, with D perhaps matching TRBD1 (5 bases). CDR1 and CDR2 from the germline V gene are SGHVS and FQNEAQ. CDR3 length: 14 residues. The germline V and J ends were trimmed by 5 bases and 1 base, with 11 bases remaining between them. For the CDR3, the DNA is TGTGCCAGCAGCGCCCGCGGGGCGAACACTGAAGCTTTCTTT. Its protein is CASSARGANTEAFF.

The DNA of the CDR3 is TGTGCCTGGACCTCGAGGGGGCCCCCTAAAGAGACCCAGTACTTC. It specifies CAWTSRGPPKETQYF. The chain has TRBV30 and TRBJ2-5; 7 positions agree with TRBD1. In germline, CDR1 is GTSNPN, CDR2 SVGIG (reference sequence). J gave up 3 bases and V 4 bases, and 11 bases lay outside the gene matches. The CDR3 is 15 amino acids.

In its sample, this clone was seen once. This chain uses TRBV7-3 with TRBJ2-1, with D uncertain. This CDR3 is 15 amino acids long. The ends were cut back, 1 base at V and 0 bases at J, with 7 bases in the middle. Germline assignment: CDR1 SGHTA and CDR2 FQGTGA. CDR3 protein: CASSLSGSSYNEQFF. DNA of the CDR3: TGTGCCAGCAGCTTAAGCGGTAGCTCCTACAATGAGCAGTTCTTC.

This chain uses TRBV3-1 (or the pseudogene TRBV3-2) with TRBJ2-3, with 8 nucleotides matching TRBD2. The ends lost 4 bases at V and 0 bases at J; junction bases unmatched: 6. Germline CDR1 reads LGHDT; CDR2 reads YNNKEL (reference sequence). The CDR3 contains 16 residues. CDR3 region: CASSPLAGPSTDTQYF. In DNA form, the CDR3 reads TGTGCCAGCAGCCCCTTAGCGGGGCCTAGCACAGATACGCAGTATTTT.